This T cell receptor (beta chain) derives from a study of T-cell reconstitution after alpha-beta-depleted transplantation in children. Findings of the study overall: About two months after transplant, alpha-beta T cells reportedly came from several hundred expanded graft clones. At one year after transplant, newly produced T cells mostly accounted for T-cell counts and diversity.

The sample holds many counts of this clonotype. The antigen remains undetermined. Unique molecular identifiers were incorporated when the TCRbeta library was constructed. TCRdb recomputed calls from the PCR reads with MiXCR, one row per CDR3 protein. The repertoire consists of a few hundred thousand distinct CDR3 sequences, with more than 9% occurring once and the leading ten covering about a quarter. Germline V gene lookup returns CDR1 MDHEN and CDR2 SYDVKM. Trimming pared 3 bases from V and 6 bases from J, leaving 8 bases between. This CDR3 comprises 12 residues. The specimen was peripheral blood, collected 180 days after TCRalphabeta/CD19-depleted stem cell transplant. The chain has TRBV28 and TRBJ1-2; the D is unclear. This receptor was obtained from a male patient aged 2 to 9 who had a stem cell transplant for chronic granulomatous disease, so the T cells may come from the graft donor. CDR3 coding DNA: TGTGCCAGCAGTTTCCTCTATAATGGCTACACCTTC. Translation gives CASSFLYNGYTF.